The next 16 T cell receptor beta chains were all read from a single sample in a study of T cells after posttransplantation cyclophosphamide. The protocol was immunoSEQ multiplex PCR, while the TCRdb copy is restricted to in-frame clones and leaves out a portion. The repertoire consists of over 10,000 clones, none detected only once. Cyclophosphamide on days +3 and +4 followed busulfan-fludarabine conditioning and a marrow graft. This sample comprised PBMCs, obtained after allogeneic stem cell transplant with posttransplant cyclophosphamide. All receptors derive from a female patient in her thirties or forties who received an allogeneic stem cell transplant from an unrelated donor, was CMV-positive, and had acute GVHD only. Some T cells may be transferred from the graft donor.

The J gene is TRBJ1-5, the V gene TRBV21-1; TRBD1, as called in the table, went unchecked against the DNA. TRBV21-1 is classified as a pseudogene. The CDR3 length is 15 residues. In DNA form, the CDR3 reads TGTGCCAGCAGCAATCGGACAGATAGCAATCAGCCCCAGCATTTT. Translation gives CASSNRTDSNQPQHF.

This clone was recorded at least ten times. In nucleotides, the CDR3 is TGCAGCGCCGATTCCGGACTGACCAACTATGGCTACACCTTC. It specifies CSADSGLTNYGYTF. The chain joins TRBV29-1 to TRBJ1-2, with no clear D. This CDR3 has 14 amino acids. Germline CDR1 SQVTM, CDR2 ANQGSEA. Deletions cut 7 bases from V and 2 bases from J, with 17 bases between.

The V gene is TRBV7-9, the J gene TRBJ2-2; D is undetermined. V lost 3 bases and J 7 bases, leaving 9 bases between the germline ends. The germline CDR1 and CDR2 sequences are SEHNR and FQNEAQ (reference sequence). CDR3 size: 13 residues. The CDR3 DNA reads as TGTGCCAGCAGCTTCAGACGAGGCGGGGAGCTGTTTTTT. Its protein product is CASSFRRGGELFF.

The chain couples TRBV11-2 to TRBJ1-6; 7 bases agree with TRBD1. This CDR3 has 17 amino acids. After removal of 0 bases from V and 4 bases from J, the junction contained 6 bases not matched to a gene. Germline CDR1 and CDR2: SGHAT and FQNNGV. The CDR3 DNA follows: TGTGCCAGCAGCTTAGACGACAGGGAGACTTATAATTCACCCCTCCACTTT. The encoded protein is CASSLDDRETYNSPLHF.

The chain employs TRBV9 and TRBJ2-5; possibly TRBD1 for D (6 bases). Germline CDR1 SGDLS, CDR2 YYNGEE. This CDR3 region has 16 residues. V lost 0 bases and J 0 bases, leaving 12 bases between the germline ends. This CDR3 reads CASSVEGVSYQETQYF. The CDR3 region has the DNA TGTGCCAGCAGCGTAGAGGGGGTCTCGTACCAAGAGACCCAGTACTTC.

This clone was counted ten times or more. This chain links TRBV5-1 with TRBJ2-1; D gene uncertain. Germline V gene data show CDR1 as SGHRS and CDR2 as YFSETQ. Trimming took 0 bases from V and 0 from J, leaving 10 bases between them. There are 16 residues in the CDR3. CDR3 loop: CASSLVAFSSYNEQFF. CDR3 DNA: TGCGCCAGCAGCTTGGTTGCATTCAGCTCCTACAATGAGCAGTTCTTC.

This clone showed up many times. V and J are TRBV27 and TRBJ1-1; D is perhaps TRBD1 (5 bases). CDR3 length: 14 residues. Between the trimmed V and J ends, which lost 7 bases and 3 bases, there was a span of 15 bases. Per the germline V gene, CDR1 is MNHEY and CDR2 is SMNVEV (reference sequence). The CDR3, as DNA: TGTGCCAGCACTCCCAAAGGGGTGGACACTGAAGCTTTCTTT. This codes for CASTPKGVDTEAFF.

This clone has a count of ten or more. The chain links TRBV19 to TRBJ1-4, with 7 bases aligning to TRBD1. The germline V gene encodes CDR1 LNHDA and CDR2 SQIVND (reference sequence). Germline trimming cut 7 bases from V and 8 bases from J; bases unmatched to any gene: 16. The CDR3 has 16 residues. CDR3 DNA sequence: TGTGCCAGTACCCGAGACGGTAGGAGGGGGCGAGAAAAACTGTTTTTT. Protein product: CASTRDGRRGREKLFF.

This clone was observed many times. The V call is TRBV2, the J call TRBJ1-3, with no clear D. The CDR3 totals 15 residues. Germline CDR1 and CDR2: SNHLY and FYNNEI. The V end lost 2 bases, the J end lost 1 base, and 9 bases lay between the germline ends. This CDR3 is CASSESFLSGNTIYF. The CDR3, as DNA: TGTGCCAGCAGTGAATCGTTTCTTTCTGGAAACACCATATATTTT. The complete variable domain, with remaining parts taken from reference TRBV2 and TRBJ1-3, reads EPEVTQTPSHQVTQMGQEVILRCVPISNHLYFYWYRQILGQKVEFLVSFYNNEISEKSEIFDDQFSVERPDGSNFTLKIRSTKLEDSAMYFCASSESFLSGNTIYFGEGSWLTVV.

In its sample, this clone was seen many times. The genes are TRBV4-2 and TRBJ1-5, with 8 nucleotides matching TRBD1. The J segment lost 0 bases and the V segment lost 1 base, leaving 5 bases of the junction unmatched. CDR1 and CDR2 (germline): LGHNA, YNFKEQ. The length of the CDR3 is 17 residues. This CDR3 is CASSQGGQGPSNQPQHF. As DNA, the CDR3 is TGTGCCAGCAGCCAAGGAGGACAGGGCCCTAGCAATCAGCCCCAGCATTTT.

The table lists this clone with many counts. The chain links TRBV7-2 to TRBJ2-1; D remains unclear. V dropped 4 bases and J dropped 0 bases, with 13 bases sitting between them. Germline CDR1 reads SGHTA; CDR2 reads FQGNSA. This CDR3 region has 16 residues. The CDR3 bases are TGTGCCAGCAGCTCCGTAGCCTCGAGCTCCTACAATGAGCAGTTCTTC. Residues: CASSSVASSSYNEQFF.

The V and J genes are TRBV28 and TRBJ1-5, with 10 bases lining up with TRBD1. This CDR3 has 16 amino acids. Germline lookup yields CDR1 MDHEN and CDR2 SYDVKM. V lost 6 bases to trimming and J lost 6 bases; unmatched junction nucleotides: 11. For the CDR3, the DNA is TGTGCCAGCAGCAAGATCCTGACAGGGGGCAGTCAGCCCCAGCATTTT. Protein sequence: CASSKILTGGSQPQHF.

This clone was seen a few times. The chain uses TRBV2 and TRBJ2-7; D not certain. V was trimmed by 7 bases and J by 3 bases, leaving 7 bases between them. The CDR3 is 11 amino acids. Germline CDR1 is SNHLY and CDR2 is FYNNEI. The CDR3: CASILVYEQYF. The DNA of the CDR3 is TGTGCCAGCATTTTAGTCTACGAGCAGTACTTC.

This clone has at least ten counts. V is TRBV15 and J is TRBJ1-1; weak D call: TRBD1 (5 bases). CDR1 LNHNV and CDR2 YYDKDF come from the germline V gene (reference sequence). Trimming pared 3 bases from V and 4 bases from J, leaving 9 bases between. The CDR3 contains 13 residues. CDR3 coding DNA: TGTGCCACCAGCAGGGGGCGCAGCACTGAAGCTTTCTTT. This translates into CATSRGRSTEAFF. Supplemented by reference TRBV15 and TRBJ1-1, the full variable domain reads DAMVIQNPRYQVTQFGKPVTLSCSQTLNHNVMYWYQQKSSQAPKLLFHYYDKDFNNEADTPDNFQSRRPNTSFCFLDIRSPGLGDTAMYLCATSRGRSTEAFFGQGTRLTVV.

This clone was seen more than once but under ten times. The rearrangement links TRBV7-3 to TRBJ2-2; possible D gene TRBD1, 5 bases. CDR1 is SGHTA, CDR2 FQGTGA, per germline. V shed 1 base and J shed 0 bases, with 9 bases lying between them. The CDR3 extends over 16 amino acids. CDR3 loop: CASSLMGHTNTGELFF. The CDR3 region has the DNA TGTGCCAGCAGCTTAATGGGGCACACGAACACCGGGGAGCTGTTTTTT.

This clone was observed at least ten times. The chain combines TRBV5-1 with TRBJ2-5, with TRBD2 as a possible D gene (6 bases). With 3 bases removed from V and 4 bases from J, the gap between germline ends came to 13 bases. Germline loops: CDR1 SGHRS, CDR2 YFSETQ. The CDR3 totals 14 residues. Here the CDR3 reads CASSSRRGGETQYF. CDR3 nucleotide sequence: TGCGCCAGCAGCTCCCGAAGGGGAGGAGAGACCCAGTACTTC.